This is a list of T cell receptor beta chains from one sample in a study of blood T cells in healthy people across ages. MiXCR, applied by TCRdb to the 5' RACE reads, yields one record per CDR3 protein. The sample holds about 670,000 distinct CDR3 sequences, 40% to 45% seen once. The sample taken for sequencing was blood. These receptors were taken from a man older than 75 in good health. Each CDR3 is given with its conserved first and last residue. A D gene is named only where the DNA matches it firmly. For some rows the clone size is stated as once, few or many, or as a class when expanded; others skip it.

V	J	D	size	DNA	CDR3
TRBV14	TRBJ2-7	TRBD1	.	TGTGCCATAACGGACAGGGGTGTACACGAGCAGTACTTC	CAITDRGVHEQYF
TRBV20-1	TRBJ1-2	.	.	TGCAGTGCTAGGTGGAGGGTGGATGGCTACACCTTC	CSARWRVDGYTF
TRBV20-1	TRBJ2-5	.	few	TGCAGTGCTTGGGACTCTCAGACCAAGACCCAGTACTTC	CSAWDSQTKTQYF
TRBV6-1	TRBJ1-1	.	.	TGTGCCGGCAGATGGGGGGGGGATACTGAAGCTTTCTTT	CAGRWGGDTEAFF
TRBV5-1	TRBJ2-7	.	.	TGCGCCAGCAGCTTGGTCGTTCAGGCTCCCATGTACGAGCAGTACTTC	CASSLVVQAPMYEQYF
TRBV7-2	TRBJ2-2	TRBD2	many	TGTGCCAGCAGCTTAGGCCCTAGCGGGAGGGCCTCCGGGGAGCTGTTTTTT	CASSLGPSGRASGELFF
TRBV27	TRBJ2-7	TRBD1	.	TGTGCCAGCAGTTTATTCGGGACAGACATCGAGCAGTACTTC	CASSLFGTDIEQYF
TRBV3-1	TRBJ2-7	.	few	TGTGCCAGCAGCCTTTTTACAGGGAAGAACGAGCAGTACTTC	CASSLFTGKNEQYF
TRBV21-1	TRBJ1-4	.	.	TGTGCCAGCATGGGGACAGGGGCCCGAAAATTCGAAAAACTGTTTTTT	CASMGTGARKFEKLFF
TRBV7-2	TRBJ2-5	.	few	TGTGCCAGCAGGTCTAGGGCAGTTCAAGAGACCCAGTACTTC	CASRSRAVQETQYF
TRBV4-3	TRBJ1-1	.	.	TGCGCCAGCAGCCAAGTTTTCTCGAACACTGAAGCTTTCTTT	CASSQVFSNTEAFF
TRBV5-6	TRBJ1-1	.	.	TGTGCCAGCAGCTCTGCTCGGGGGCAAGCTTTCTTT	CASSSARGQAFF
TRBV4-2	TRBJ2-4	.	few	TGTGCCAGCAGCCAAGAAGCGGGTGCGAACATTCAGTACTTC	CASSQEAGANIQYF
TRBV20-1	TRBJ2-3	TRBD2	.	TGCAGTGCTAGAGACAGACTAGCGGGCACAGATACGCAGTATTTT	CSARDRLAGTDTQYF
TRBV2	TRBJ2-2	.	.	TGTGCCAGCAGGGAGTGGGTTGTTGCCGGGGAGCTGTTTTTT	CASREWVVAGELFF
TRBV6-2/TRBV6-3	TRBJ2-4	.	.	TGTGCCAGCAGACGCGATACGGGACATCTAGCCAAAAACATTCAGTACTTC	CASRRDTGHLAKNIQYF
TRBV20-1	TRBJ1-5	TRBD1	few	TGCAGTGCTAAAGGGACAGGTGGTAGCAATCAGCCCCAGCATTTT	CSAKGTGGSNQPQHF
TRBV7-2	TRBJ1-1	.	.	TGTGCCAGCAGCTTATCGTTCACGGGATCGAACACTGAAGCTTTCTTT	CASSLSFTGSNTEAFF
TRBV14	TRBJ2-3	.	.	TGTGCCAGCAGCCCCGTTAAAGATACGCAGTATTTT	CASSPVKDTQYF
TRBV6-6	TRBJ2-3	.	.	TGTGCCAGCACCTTAACAGATACGCAGTATTTT	CASTLTDTQYF
TRBV28	TRBJ2-3	.	.	TGTGCCAGCAGAGGCGTTCTCGGGACCCGCACAGATACGCAGTATTTT	CASRGVLGTRTDTQYF
TRBV27	TRBJ2-3	TRBD2	many	TGTGCCAGCAGTCCCCACCGGTTGAGCGGGAGATACGGCACAGATACGCAGTATTTT	CASSPHRLSGRYGTDTQYF
TRBV12-3/TRBV12-4	TRBJ1-4	.	.	TGTGCCAGCACTGAGGGAGGTCGGGGGATCGGAGAAAAACTGTTTTTT	CASTEGGRGIGEKLFF
TRBV7-9	TRBJ2-5	TRBD2	.	TGTGCCAGCAGCTCGACTAGCGGGAGCTGGGAGCAGTACTTC	CASSSTSGSWEQYF
TRBV7-9	TRBJ2-5	TRBD1	.	TGTGCCAGCAGCACTACAGACAGGGTCGAATACAATGAGCAGTACTTC	CASSTTDRVEYNEQYF
TRBV6-2/TRBV6-3	TRBJ2-7	TRBD1	.	TGTGCCAGCAGTTACCGGGACAGGGGGCCCTTCGAGCAGTACTTC	CASSYRDRGPFEQYF
TRBV20-1	TRBJ1-6	TRBD1	.	TGCAGTGCTGGGACAGGGATTAATTCACCCCTCCACTTT	CSAGTGINSPLHF
TRBV12-5	TRBJ2-5	.	few	TGTGCTAGTGGTTTGACAGGCACCGAGACCCAGTACTTC	CASGLTGTETQYF
TRBV20-1	TRBJ2-7	TRBD1	.	TGCAGTGCTAGAGATCCGGGACAGGGATTCCGCGAGCAGTACTTC	CSARDPGQGFREQYF
TRBV4-2	TRBJ2-3	TRBD2	.	TGTGCCAGCAGCCAAGTGCAGGCGAGCGGGAGCTTGGTTCGGGCCACAGATACGCAGTATTTT	CASSQVQASGSLVRATDTQYF
TRBV24-1	TRBJ2-2	.	few	TGTGCCACCAGTGTATACACCGGGGAGCTGTTTTTT	CATSVYTGELFF
TRBV12-3/TRBV12-4	TRBJ2-2	.	few	TGTGCCAGCAGGTGGCAGGGATTGGACACCGGGGAGCTGTTTTTT	CASRWQGLDTGELFF
TRBV20-1	TRBJ2-7	.	many	TGCAGTGCTAGGTCCGGGAGCAACGAGCAGTACTTC	CSARSGSNEQYF
TRBV7-2	TRBJ2-5	.	.	TGTGCCAGCAGCTTAGGGCGGGCTAGCGAAGAGACCCAGTACTTC	CASSLGRASEETQYF
TRBV28	TRBJ2-2	TRBD1	once	TGTGCCAGCAGCCCCGGGACAGGGTCCCCCGGGGAGCTGTTTTTT	CASSPGTGSPGELFF
TRBV5-5	TRBJ2-7	.	once	TGTGCCAGCGGCTCCTCCCGAGGGCAGATTCCCCCGATCTACGAGCAGTACTTC	CASGSSRGQIPPIYEQYF
TRBV7-9	TRBJ2-1	TRBD2	.	TGTGCCAGCAGCCCCCAGGCTAGCGGGATCGGTGAGCAGTTCTTC	CASSPQASGIGEQFF
TRBV4-3	TRBJ2-7	.	.	TGCGCCAGCAGCCAAGCCCTGCTGGGGGGAGCCTACGAGCAGTACTTC	CASSQALLGGAYEQYF
TRBV5-1	TRBJ1-1	.	.	TGCGCCAGCAGCTCGTATGGGGAGACTGAAGCTTTCTTT	CASSSYGETEAFF
TRBV5-1	TRBJ2-7	.	.	TGCGCCAGCAGCTTGGTTGTAGGGGCGCCTGAGCAGTACTTC	CASSLVVGAPEQYF
TRBV20-1	TRBJ2-3	TRBD2	few	TGCAGTGCTACTGCGGGGGGTTACACAGATACGCAGTATTTT	CSATAGGYTDTQYF
TRBV7-2	TRBJ1-5	.	.	TGTGCCAGCAGATCGGGGGGGCGGGACCCGTTCCGCAATCAGCCCCAGCATTTT	CASRSGGRDPFRNQPQHF
TRBV6-6	TRBJ1-5	.	.	TGTCCCAGCACCCAATGGGGAAATAGCAATCAGCCCCAGCATTTT	CPSTQWGNSNQPQHF
TRBV6-2/TRBV6-3	TRBJ1-4	TRBD1	.	TGTGCCAGCAGGGAGGACAGGGCCCGTGAAAAACTGTTTTTT	CASREDRAREKLFF
TRBV5-6	TRBJ1-5	.	.	TGTGCCAGCAGCTTGAATGGATACGACAATCAGCCCCAGCATTTT	CASSLNGYDNQPQHF
TRBV20-1	TRBJ2-5	.	.	TGCAGTGCTAGAGACGGAAAAACTAGACAAGAGACCCAGTACTTC	CSARDGKTRQETQYF
TRBV28	TRBJ2-5	.	.	TGTGCCAGCAGTTTATCTGGGGTAACACAAGAGACCCAGTACTTC	CASSLSGVTQETQYF